The T cell receptor (beta chain) described here comes from a study of control samples from healthy donors and cancer patients. Germline CDR1 is SQVTM and CDR2 is ANQGSEA. V gave up 6 bases and J gave up 4 bases, with 12 bases separating them. This CDR3 has 13 amino acids. Sequencing was performed with immunoSEQ multiplex PCR; in TCRdb, only in-frame clones are kept and a portion is missing. The sample has about 160,000 clones, approximately 92% seen once. This receptor was taken from a woman aged 55-70 years in good health. The chain has TRBV29-1 and TRBJ2-2, with D maybe TRBD1 (7 bases). Sequenced material: blood. The CDR3 region is CSVEGQFTGELFF. The CDR3 DNA reads as TGCAGCGTGGAGGGACAGTTCACCGGGGAGCTGTTTTTT.